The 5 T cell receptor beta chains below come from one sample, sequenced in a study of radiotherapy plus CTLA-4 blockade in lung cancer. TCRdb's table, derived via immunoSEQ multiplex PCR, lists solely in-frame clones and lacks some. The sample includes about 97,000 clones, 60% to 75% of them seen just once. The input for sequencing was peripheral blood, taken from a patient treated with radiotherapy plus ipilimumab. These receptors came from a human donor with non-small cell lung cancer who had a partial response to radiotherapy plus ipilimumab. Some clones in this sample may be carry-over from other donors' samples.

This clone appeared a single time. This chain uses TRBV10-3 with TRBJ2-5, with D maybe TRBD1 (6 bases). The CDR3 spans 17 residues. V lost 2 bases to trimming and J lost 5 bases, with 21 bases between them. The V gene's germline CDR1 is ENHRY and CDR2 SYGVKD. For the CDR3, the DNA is TGTGCCATCAGTGAGATGGGCTTAGGGGGACCATCGGAGACCCAGTACTTC. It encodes CAISEMGLGGPSETQYF.

The CDR3 sequence is CASSLISGANYGYTF. CDR3 DNA: TGTGCCAGCAGTTTAATCTCAGGGGCTAACTATGGCTACACCTTC. The gene calls are TRBV28 and TRBJ1-2; tentative D call: TRBD1 (6 bases). Trimming removed 2 bases from V and 0 bases from J, with 10 bases in between. Per the germline V gene, CDR1 is MDHEN and CDR2 is SYDVKM. The CDR3 runs 15 residues.

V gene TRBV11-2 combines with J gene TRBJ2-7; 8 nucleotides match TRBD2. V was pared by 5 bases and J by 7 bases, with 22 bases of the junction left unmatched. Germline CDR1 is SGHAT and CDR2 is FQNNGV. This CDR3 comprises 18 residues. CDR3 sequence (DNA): TGTGCCAGCAGCCCTGTTCGGGCTAGCGGGTCCCTGGGTGGAGAGCAGTACTTC. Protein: CASSPVRASGSLGGEQYF. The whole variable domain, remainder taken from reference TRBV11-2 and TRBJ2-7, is EAGVAQSPRYKIIEKRQSVAFWCNPISGHATLYWYQQILGQGPKLLIQFQNNGVVDDSQLPKDRFSAERLKGVDSTLKIQPAKLEDSAVYLCASSPVRASGSLGGEQYFGPGTRLTVT.

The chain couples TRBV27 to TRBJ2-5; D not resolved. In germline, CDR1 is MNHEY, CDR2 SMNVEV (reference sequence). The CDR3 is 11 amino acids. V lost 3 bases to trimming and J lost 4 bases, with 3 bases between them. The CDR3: CASSLRETQYF. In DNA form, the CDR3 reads TGTGCCAGCAGTTTGAGAGAGACCCAGTACTTC.

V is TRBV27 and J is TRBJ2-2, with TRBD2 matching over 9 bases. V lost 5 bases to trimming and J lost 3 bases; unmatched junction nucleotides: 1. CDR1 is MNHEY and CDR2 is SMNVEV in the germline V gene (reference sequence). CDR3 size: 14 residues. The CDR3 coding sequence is TGTGCCAGCAGTAGACTAGCGGACACCGGGGAGCTGTTTTTT. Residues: CASSRLADTGELFF.